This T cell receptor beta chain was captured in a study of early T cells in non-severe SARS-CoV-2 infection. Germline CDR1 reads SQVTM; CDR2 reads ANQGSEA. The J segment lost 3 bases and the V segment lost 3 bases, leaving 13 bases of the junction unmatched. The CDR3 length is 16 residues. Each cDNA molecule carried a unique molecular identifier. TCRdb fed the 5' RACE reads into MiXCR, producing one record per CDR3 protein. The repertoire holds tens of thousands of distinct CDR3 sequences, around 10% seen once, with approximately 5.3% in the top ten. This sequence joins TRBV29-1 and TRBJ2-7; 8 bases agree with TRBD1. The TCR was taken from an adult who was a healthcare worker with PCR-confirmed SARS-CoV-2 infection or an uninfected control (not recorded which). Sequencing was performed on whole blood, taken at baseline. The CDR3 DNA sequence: TGCAGCGTTGAGGGATCTGGACAGGGCCCCTACTACGAGCAGTACTTC. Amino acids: CSVEGSGQGPYYEQYF.